Each of the 3 T cell receptor beta chains below was sequenced from the same sample in a study of blood T cell repertoires in COVID-19. The protocol was immunoSEQ multiplex PCR, while the TCRdb copy is restricted to in-frame clones and leaves out a portion. This sample yields over 250,000 clones, of which about 88% are seen a single time; more than 1.1% belongs to the top ten. The sequencing input was peripheral blood. The receptors were gathered from a human donor with COVID-19, enrolled during active disease. The donor label of this sample is uncertain.

V is TRBV9 and J is TRBJ1-1; maybe TRBD1 (6 bases). The length of the CDR3 is 16 residues. CDR1 and CDR2 (germline): SGDLS, YYNGEE. The ends were cut back, 1 base at V and 3 bases at J, with 16 bases in the middle. CDR3 DNA: TGTGCCAGCAGCGTACAGATACAGGGAGTGGACACTGAAGCTTTCTTT. It is translated as CASSVQIQGVDTEAFF.

This clone appeared once. J is TRBJ2-7 and V is TRBV7-8, with D possibly being TRBD2 (6 bases). The CDR3 length is 13 residues. Germline CDR1 is SGHVS and CDR2 is FQNEAQ. Trimming left V 5 bases short and J 6 bases short, with 14 bases between. CDR3 in amino acids: CASSLTGDGEQYF. The CDR3 nucleotides read TGTGCCAGCAGCCTTACGGGAGACGGCGAGCAGTACTTC.

This chain joins TRBV20-1 and TRBJ2-7, with no clear D. Germline lookup yields CDR1 DFQATT and CDR2 SNEGSKA (reference sequence). CDR3 length: 11 residues. V gave up 0 bases and J gave up 5 bases, with 5 bases separating them. CDR3 nucleotides: TGCAGTGCTAGAGATCGAGACGAGCAGTACTTC. This codes for CSARDRDEQYF.